The 26 T cell receptor beta chains listed next were all sequenced from one sample in a study of shared clonotypes between healthy human individuals. Some clones are missing from TCRdb's copy, which holds only in-frame ones; the method was immunoSEQ multiplex PCR. The data hold about half a million clones, with 81% observed a single time. Sequencing used PBMCs. These receptors were collected from a woman aged 40 to 50 in good health. Some clones in this sample may be carry-over from other donors' samples.

With respect to this clone: A much larger clone sits a single nucleotide away, making a read error possible. The V call is TRBV27, the J call TRBJ2-1; possible D gene TRBD1, 6 bases. CDR1 and CDR2 (germline): MNHEY, SMNVEV (reference sequence). The CDR3 runs 16 residues. The CDR3 region has the DNA TGTGCCAGCAGGATCCTGGGGGCCGGCTCCCACAATGAGCAGTTCTTC. As protein: CASRILGAGSHNEQFF.

This clone occurred once. The chain is built from TRBV18 and TRBJ2-2; 10 bases are shared with TRBD2. Germline V gene lookup returns CDR1 KGHSH and CDR2 LQKENI. This CDR3 contains 15 residues. V was pared by 4 bases and J by 3 bases, with 2 bases of the junction left unmatched. CDR3 coding DNA: TGTGCCAGCTCACTAGCGGGAGGATACACCGGGGAGCTGTTTTTT. Encoded protein: CASSLAGGYTGELFF.

A word on this clone: A much larger clone sits a single nucleotide away, making a read error possible. CDR3 protein: CASGRSTGEETQYF. As DNA, the CDR3 is TGTGCCAGCGGGAGATCGACAGGGGAGGAGACCCAGTACTTC. This chain links TRBV5-4 with TRBJ2-5; 8 positions match TRBD1. Per the germline V gene, CDR1 is SGHNT and CDR2 is YYREEE (reference sequence). After removal of 7 bases from V and 5 bases from J, the junction contained 10 bases not matched to a gene. This CDR3 spans 14 amino acids.

CDR3 bases: TGTGCCAGCAGTGGGAGGAGGACAGGGGGGATCTATGGCTACACCTTC. Amino acid sequence: CASSGRRTGGIYGYTF. The chain combines TRBV25-1 with TRBJ1-2; the match to TRBD1 covers 10 bases. J gave up 4 bases and V 4 bases, and 9 bases lay outside the gene matches. Germline-derived CDR1 and CDR2 are MGHDK and SYGVNS. This CDR3 contains 16 residues.

The chain carries TRBV10-3 and TRBJ2-1; maybe TRBD2 (6 bases). Per germline, CDR1 ENHRY and CDR2 SYGVKD. This CDR3 has 15 residues. The V end lost 0 bases, the J end lost 5 bases, and 11 bases lay between the germline ends. CDR3 sequence (DNA): TGTGCCATCAGTGAGTCGCGGGACGAAAACAATGAGCAGTTCTTC. This translates into CAISESRDENNEQFF.

The V gene is TRBV30, the J gene TRBJ2-3, with unresolved D. Germline V gives CDR1 GTSNPN, CDR2 SVGIG (reference sequence). The V and J ends lost 4 bases and 2 bases respectively, with 10 bases between them. The CDR3 has 13 amino acids. This chain's CDR3 is CAWKATHTDTQYF. The DNA for the CDR3 is TGTGCCTGGAAGGCGACCCACACAGATACGCAGTATTTT.

In the case of this clone: It differs at one base from a far larger clone, so likely a read error. The sample carries other DNA sequences with the same CDR3. The chain employs TRBV28 and TRBJ2-7; no clear D. The CDR3 spans 11 residues. V was cut by 6 bases and J by 3 bases, with 6 bases left in between. The germline gives CDR1 MDHEN, CDR2 SYDVKM. CDR3 protein: CASSRGYEQYF. DNA of the CDR3: TGTGCCAGCAGCCGTGGCTACGAGCAGTACTTC. Full variable domain (outside the CDR3, taken from reference TRBV28 and TRBJ2-7): DVKVTQSSRYLVKRTGEKVFLECVQDMDHENMFWYRQDPGLGLRLIYFSYDVKMKEKGDIPEGYSVSREKKERFSLILESASTNQTSMYLCASSRGYEQYFGPGTRLTVT.

The V call is TRBV7-9, the J call TRBJ2-5; 8 bases align to TRBD1. The CDR3 totals 16 residues. CDR1 SEHNR and CDR2 FQNEAQ come from the germline V gene (reference sequence). The V segment lost 1 base and the J segment 5 bases; nucleotides outside the gene matches: 9. This CDR3 is CASSLGLGQGVETQYF. CDR3 DNA sequence: TGTGCCAGCAGCTTAGGGCTAGGACAGGGCGTGGAGACCCAGTACTTC.

The V gene is TRBV19, the J gene TRBJ1-5, with 8 bases aligning to TRBD1. This CDR3 is built from 14 residues. In germline, CDR1 is LNHDA, CDR2 SQIVND (reference sequence). The V and J ends lost 4 bases and 7 bases, in that order; junction bases with no gene match: 6. In nucleotides, the CDR3 is TGTGCCAGTAGTACTCAGGGGGCGGGGCAGCCCCAGCATTTT. This encodes CASSTQGAGQPQHF. Looking up the rest from reference TRBV19 and TRBJ1-5 gives the full variable domain: DGGITQSPKYLFRKEGQNVTLSCEQNLNHDAMYWYRQDPGQGLRLIYYSQIVNDFQKGDIAEGYSVSREKKESFPLTVTSAQKNPTAFYLCASSTQGAGQPQHFGDGTRLSIL.

The V and J genes are TRBV19 and TRBJ2-3; 9 nucleotides agree with TRBD1. The CDR3 totals 16 residues. Trimming took 3 bases from V and 1 from J; bases not matched to a gene: 5. CDR1 is LNHDA, CDR2 SQIVND, per germline (reference sequence). The CDR3 coding sequence is TGTGCCAGTAGTATGGTACAGGGGGCTGGCACAGATACGCAGTATTTT. The encoded protein is CASSMVQGAGTDTQYF.

The sample holds a few counts of this clone. This chain uses TRBV6-6 with TRBJ1-3; D call uncertain. Germline CDR1 and CDR2: MNHNY and SVGAGI (reference sequence). V was trimmed by 5 bases and J by 4 bases, leaving 9 bases between them. CDR3 size: 13 residues. CDR3 bases: TGTGCCAGCAGTCCGGGCCAAGGAAACACCATATATTTT. Residues: CASSPGQGNTIYF.

The rearrangement links TRBV21-1 to TRBJ2-2; the D segment call TRBD2 is taken from the table without a DNA check. TRBV21-1 is a pseudogene segment. The CDR3 contains 15 residues. The CDR3: CASSKASDDTGELFF. The CDR3 bases are TGTGCCAGCAGCAAAGCGAGTGATGACACCGGGGAGCTGTTTTTT.

Points on this clone: This likely traces to a read error, being one base from a far larger clone. This CDR3 is missing its conserved last phenylalanine or tryptophan, likely due to a read error. The chain recombines TRBV4-3 with TRBJ1-2, with D possibly matching TRBD1 (5 bases). The germline V gene has CDR1 LGHNA and CDR2 YSLEER. This CDR3 has 16 residues. Between the trimmed V and J ends, which lost 1 base and 8 bases, there was a span of 20 bases. In nucleotides, the CDR3 is TGCGCCAGCAGCCAAGTCCCCCCGGGACGCGGGGAGGGCTACACCCTC. It is translated as CASSQVPPGRGEGYTL.

The chain recombines TRBV19 with TRBJ1-5, with D perhaps TRBD1 (6 bases). The CDR3 loop spans 15 amino acids. Trimming shortened V by 9 bases and J by 3 bases, and 18 bases separated the two germline ends. The germline CDR1 and CDR2 sequences are LNHDA and SQIVND (reference sequence). The CDR3 loop reads CASRTVFGDNQPQHF. Here the CDR3 DNA reads TGTGCCAGCCGGACAGTTTTTGGGGACAATCAGCCCCAGCATTTT.

V is TRBV5-4 and J is TRBJ2-3; no reliable D call. Trimming stripped 0 bases from V and 4 bases from J, with 9 bases between. The CDR3 runs to 14 residues. Germline values: CDR1 SGHNT, CDR2 YYREEE (reference sequence). CDR3 coding DNA: TGTGCCAGCAGCTTGGCGGCTAGTCCAGATACGCAGTATTTT. Its translation is CASSLAASPDTQYF.

Concerning this clone itself: One end of the junction fails to match germline, which may point to a read error. This chain uses TRBV4-2 with TRBJ1-1; no definite D call. The CDR3 contains 15 residues. Germline-derived CDR1 and CDR2 are LGHNA and YNFKEQ. In nucleotides, the CDR3 is TGTGCTAGCAGCCAAGGAGTGACCCTGAGCACTGAAGCTTTCTTT. The encoded protein is CASSQGVTLSTEAFF.

This clone was recorded a few times. The rearrangement links TRBV6-5 to TRBJ2-7; D tentatively fits TRBD1 or TRBD2 (6 bases each). The CDR3 loop spans 15 amino acids. Per germline, CDR1 MNHEY and CDR2 SVGAGI. The ends were cut back, 5 bases at V and 3 bases at J, with 17 bases in the middle. The CDR3 loop reads CASSKTREGGYEQYF. CDR3 nucleotide sequence: TGTGCCAGCAGTAAGACTCGCGAGGGGGGCTACGAGCAGTACTTC.

This clone was found once. V is TRBV6-1 and J is TRBJ1-4; D remains ambiguous. The CDR3 consists of 14 residues. Trimming pared 10 bases from V and 1 base from J, leaving 13 bases between. The germline gives CDR1 MNHNS, CDR2 SASEGT. The CDR3: CATRLDLTNEKLFF. Here the CDR3 DNA reads TGTGCCACGAGACTCGACCTAACTAATGAAAAACTGTTTTTT.

This clone was seen just once. The chain has TRBV6-5 and TRBJ2-1, with D maybe TRBD2 (6 bases). Per germline, CDR1 MNHEY and CDR2 SVGAGI. The CDR3 loop spans 14 amino acids. Trimming removed 6 bases from V and 9 bases from J, with 18 bases in between. CDR3 sequence reads: CASRPTLARGEQFF. CDR3 DNA sequence: TGTGCCAGCAGGCCCACTCTAGCGAGGGGTGAGCAGTTCTTC.

This rearrangement joins TRBV20-1 to TRBJ1-2; no clear D gene. Looked up from germline, CDR1 is DFQATT and CDR2 is SNEGSKA (reference sequence). Trimming removed 4 bases from V and 13 bases from J, with 13 bases in between. The CDR3 loop spans 10 amino acids. The CDR3 loop is CSATNPRPTF. The CDR3 DNA reads as TGCAGTGCTACCAACCCCCGACCCACCTTC.

In the case of this clone: It differs at one base from a far larger clone, so likely a read error. The chain uses TRBV27 and TRBJ2-5; the D call may be TRBD1 or TRBD2 (5 bases each). Trimming shortened V by 4 bases and J by 11 bases, and 29 bases separated the two germline ends. This CDR3 has 17 amino acids. Germline V CDR1 and CDR2: MNHEY, SMNVEV (reference sequence). CDR3 loop: CASSSSPVPGPGYGQYF. Written as DNA, the CDR3 is TGTGCCAGCAGTTCATCCCCAGTACCGGGGCCCGGCTACGGGCAGTACTTC.

The chain couples TRBV11-2 to TRBJ1-1; weak D call: TRBD1 (6 bases). The germline V and J ends were trimmed by 1 base and 3 bases, with 9 bases remaining between them. This CDR3 spans 14 amino acids. The germline CDR1 and CDR2 sequences are SGHAT and FQNNGV. The CDR3 DNA is TGTGCCAGCAGCTTAGGGGGGCGCCACACTGAAGCTTTCTTT. This translates into CASSLGGRHTEAFF.

This clone occurred many times. The sample has other DNA sequences that encode this CDR3 too. V gene TRBV4-1 combines with J gene TRBJ1-2; D is perhaps TRBD1 (6 bases). Germline V lookup: CDR1 MGHRA, CDR2 YSYEKL. Trimming shortened V by 4 bases and J by 2 bases, and 14 bases separated the two germline ends. There are 15 residues in the CDR3. CDR3: CASSPPQGRNYGYTF. The CDR3 DNA reads TGCGCCAGCAGCCCTCCCCAGGGGCGCAACTATGGCTACACCTTC.

J is TRBJ1-1 and V is TRBV19; the D is unclear. The V gene lost 5 bases and the J gene lost 8 bases, with 12 bases spanning the gap. This CDR3 contains 12 residues. Germline CDR1 LNHDA, CDR2 SQIVND (reference sequence). The DNA for the CDR3 is TGTGCCAGTAGTTCACGGGTATTCGAAGCTTTCTTT. Amino acids: CASSSRVFEAFF.

The rearrangement uses TRBV19 and TRBJ1-1; TRBD1 is a possible D gene (6 bases). This CDR3 contains 16 residues. V gave up 5 bases and J gave up 1 base, with 17 bases separating them. The germline CDR1 and CDR2 sequences are LNHDA and SQIVND (reference sequence). The CDR3 spells CASSVDRAGWNTEAFF. The DNA for the CDR3 is TGTGCCAGTAGTGTGGACAGAGCGGGTTGGAACACTGAAGCTTTCTTT.

This clone has only one observation. This rearrangement joins TRBV10-3 to TRBJ1-5; perhaps TRBD1 as D (5 bases). Germline-derived CDR1 and CDR2 are ENHRY and SYGVKD. The V gene lost 0 bases and the J gene lost 2 bases, with 11 bases spanning the gap. There are 16 residues in the CDR3. CDR3 in amino acids: CAISESLQAGNQPQHF. The CDR3, as DNA: TGTGCCATCAGTGAGTCGTTACAGGCGGGCAATCAGCCCCAGCATTTT.